The next 22 T cell receptor beta chains were all read from a single sample in a study of cytomegalovirus exposure and HLA in healthy donors. Profiling relied on immunoSEQ multiplex PCR, and the TCRdb table lists in-frame clones only, not all of them. Of about 170,000 clones listed, approximately 86% are singletons. The material sequenced was PBMCs. Receptors originate from a man aged 18 to 29 in good health and CMV-seropositive.

The chain combines TRBV5-1 with TRBJ2-5; 9 bases match TRBD2. Germline V lookup: CDR1 SGHRS, CDR2 YFSETQ. The trim removed 6 bases at V and 5 bases at J, leaving 8 bases unmatched. This CDR3 has 14 residues. CDR3 coding DNA: TGCGCCAGCAACCTAGCGGGGACTGAGGAGACCCAGTACTTC. It codes for CASNLAGTEETQYF.

The chain joins TRBV10-3 to TRBJ1-5, with unresolved D. V lost 3 bases to trimming and J lost 4 bases, with 10 bases between them. This CDR3 contains 14 residues. In germline, CDR1 is ENHRY, CDR2 SYGVKD. The CDR3 region is CAISEGGFNQPQHF. CDR3 bases: TGTGCCATCAGTGAAGGAGGTTTTAATCAGCCCCAGCATTTT.

The rearrangement uses TRBV4-1 and TRBJ2-5; 9 nucleotides match TRBD2. The CDR3 has 13 amino acids. The J segment lost 5 bases and the V segment lost 5 bases, leaving 3 bases of the junction unmatched. From germline, CDR1 is MGHRA and CDR2 YSYEKL. The CDR3 sequence is CASSFTSGETQYF. Written as DNA, the CDR3 is TGCGCCAGCAGCTTTACTAGCGGGGAGACCCAGTACTTC.

The chain has TRBV5-4 and TRBJ1-5, with 8 bases that match TRBD1. The germline CDR1 and CDR2 sequences are SGHNT and YYREEE (reference sequence). The CDR3 is 14 amino acids. V lost 2 bases to trimming and J lost 4 bases; unmatched junction nucleotides: 2. For the CDR3, the DNA is TGTGCCAGCAGCTTCGGGACAGGAAATCAGCCCCAGCATTTT. Protein product: CASSFGTGNQPQHF.

CDR3 DNA sequence: TGCGCCAGCAGCTCGACTGGGACTAACCAAGAGACCCAGTACTTC. Translated: CASSSTGTNQETQYF. V is TRBV5-1 and J is TRBJ2-5; 7 bases are a match to TRBD2. The ends lost 3 bases at V and 0 bases at J; junction bases unmatched: 5. The CDR3 sequence is 15 residues long. The germline V gene encodes CDR1 SGHRS and CDR2 YFSETQ.

V usage is TRBV6-5 and J usage is TRBJ1-6; TRBD1 agrees at 7 bases. Unmatched junction bases numbered 6, after V lost 6 bases and J lost 4 bases. The CDR3 extends over 15 amino acids. The germline CDR1 and CDR2 sequences are MNHEY and SVGAGI. CDR3 loop: CASRGDRLYNSPLHF. CDR3 bases: TGTGCCAGCAGGGGGGACAGACTGTATAATTCACCCCTCCACTTT.

The CDR3 region is CAWNRRGYMRTEQYF. In nucleotides, the CDR3 is TGTGCCTGGAACCGTAGGGGCTACATGCGTACCGAGCAGTACTTC. V is TRBV30 and J is TRBJ2-7; perhaps TRBD1 as D (5 bases). This CDR3 is built from 15 residues. CDR1 is GTSNPN and CDR2 is SVGIG in the germline V gene (reference sequence). V lost 4 bases and J lost 6, with 22 bases in between.

The count of this clone is one. The rearrangement joins TRBV6-5 to TRBJ1-2; D may be TRBD1 (5 bases). CDR1 is MNHEY, CDR2 SVGAGI, per germline. V dropped 6 bases and J dropped 4 bases, with 12 bases sitting between them. The CDR3 length is 13 residues. CDR3 protein: CASSPGHLYGYTF. The CDR3 bases are TGTGCCAGCAGCCCAGGACACCTCTATGGCTACACCTTC.

This clone has a single count. This chain links TRBV27 with TRBJ2-3; 11 bases are shared with TRBD1. Germline CDR1 and CDR2: MNHEY and SMNVEV (reference sequence). The CDR3 consists of 17 residues. The J segment lost 2 bases and the V segment lost 5 bases, leaving 9 bases of the junction unmatched. As DNA, the CDR3 is TGTGCCAGCAGTCCGGACAGGGGGCGCCGATTCACAGATACGCAGTATTTT. It is translated as CASSPDRGRRFTDTQYF.

The rearrangement joins TRBV11-2 to TRBJ2-1; 11 bases align to TRBD2. Germline V lookup: CDR1 SGHAT, CDR2 FQNNGV. Losses at the gene ends were 8 bases for V and 4 bases for J; bases not matched to a gene: 7. The CDR3 consists of 15 residues. As DNA, the CDR3 is TGTGCCAGCCGCACACTAGCGGGAGTTTACAATGAGCAGTTCTTC. Protein product: CASRTLAGVYNEQFF.

This chain connects TRBV5-6 to TRBJ2-4; 9 bases fit TRBD1. This CDR3 region has 16 residues. V shed 3 bases, J shed 3 bases, and the junction held 7 bases outside the gene matches. CDR1 is SGHDT, CDR2 YYEEEE, per germline. The CDR3 sequence is CASSWDRAKGKNIQYF. CDR3 in DNA: TGTGCCAGCAGCTGGGACAGGGCGAAAGGCAAAAACATTCAGTACTTC. The entire variable domain, with the rest obtained from reference TRBV5-6 and TRBJ2-4, is as follows: DAGVTQSPTHLIKTRGQQVTLRCSPKSGHDTVSWYQQALGQGPQFIFQYYEEEERQRGNFPDRFSGHQFPNYSSELNVNALLLGDSALYLCASSWDRAKGKNIQYFGAGTRLSVL.

The V call is TRBV13, the J call TRBJ2-2, with a tentative D call TRBD1 (5 bases). Germline-derived CDR1 and CDR2 are PRHDT and FYEKMQ (reference sequence). V was shortened by 5 bases and J by 9 bases, with 22 bases between the two germline ends. The CDR3 sequence is 16 residues long. The CDR3 nucleotides read TGTGCCAGCAGCCAAGACCCCCAGGGAAGTTTGAGGGAGCTGTTTTTT. This codes for CASSQDPQGSLRELFF.

The genes are TRBV5-1 and TRBJ2-7; tentatively, D is TRBD1 (5 bases). Trimming took 0 bases from V and 0 from J, leaving 7 bases between them. CDR3 length equals 14 residues. Germline CDR1 and CDR2: SGHRS and YFSETQ. CDR3 nucleotide sequence: TGCGCCAGCAGCTTGGAGGGGATCTCCTACGAGCAGTACTTC. Translating it yields CASSLEGISYEQYF.

The chain is built from TRBV12-2 and TRBJ2-3; no DNA check was done on the table's D call, TRBD2. TRBV12-2 is deemed a pseudogene. The CDR3 is 21 amino acids. DNA for the CDR3: TGTGCAAGTCGCTTAGCCCTAACTAGCGGGGGCCCGCTAGCGCCCTCCGATACGCAGTATTTT. Encoded protein: CASRLALTSGGPLAPSDTQYF.

The CDR3 loop reads CATRPGQVPSGVGYTF. In DNA, the CDR3 is TGTGCCACACGTCCGGGACAGGTTCCCTCAGGGGTTGGCTACACCTTC. The chain employs TRBV27 and TRBJ1-2, with 8 bases that match TRBD1. The CDR3 covers 16 residues. Germline V gene sequence: CDR1 MNHEY, CDR2 SMNVEV (reference sequence). V trimming: 10 bases; J trimming: 7 bases; junction bases outside the gene matches: 20.

In its sample, this clone was seen once. V and J are TRBV7-2 and TRBJ1-1; D gene ambiguous. Per the germline V gene, CDR1 is SGHTA and CDR2 is FQGNSA. Deletions cut 5 bases from V and 4 bases from J, with 14 bases between. The CDR3 loop spans 14 amino acids. CDR3 coding DNA: TGTGCCAGCAGCAGGCGGGCCACAAGCACTGAAGCTTTCTTT. It encodes CASSRRATSTEAFF.

The chain couples TRBV6-5 to TRBJ2-7; TRBD1 is a possible D gene (6 bases). Trimming removed 6 bases from V and 2 bases from J, with 14 bases in between. CDR3 length: 14 amino acids. CDR1 and CDR2 (germline): MNHEY, SVGAGI. DNA of the CDR3: TGTGCCAGCAGCGAACAGGGTCCCCCCTACGAGCAGTACTTC. Residues: CASSEQGPPYEQYF.

The V gene is TRBV10-3, the J gene TRBJ1-1; possible D gene TRBD1, 5 bases. Germline lookup yields CDR1 ENHRY and CDR2 SYGVKD. The V end lost 7 bases, the J end lost 4 bases, and 16 bases lay between the germline ends. CDR3 length: 14 amino acids. Here the CDR3 reads CAIMGGQGGTEAFF. CDR3 sequence (DNA): TGTGCCATCATGGGTGGGCAGGGCGGCACTGAAGCTTTCTTT.

The rearrangement joins TRBV6-6 to TRBJ2-1; the match to TRBD2 covers 11 bases. The CDR3 is made up of 15 amino acids. Germline CDR1 reads MNHNY; CDR2 reads SVGAGI (reference sequence). The junction had 9 bases not matched to a gene; V was cut back by 6 bases and J by 8 bases. The CDR3 DNA sequence: TGTGCCAGCAGCCGGATAGCGGGAGGGTTCGATGAGCAGTTCTTC. This encodes CASSRIAGGFDEQFF.

The V and J genes are TRBV7-3 and TRBJ2-1; 7 bases are a match to TRBD2. Germline loops: CDR1 SGHTA, CDR2 FQGTGA. The CDR3 is made up of 15 amino acids. With V trimmed by 1 base and J by 6 bases, 6 bases remained unmatched. The DNA of the CDR3 is TGTGCCAGCAGCTTAAGGGGGGGGACTCTCAATGAGCAGTTCTTC. It encodes CASSLRGGTLNEQFF.

The chain joins TRBV4-3 to TRBJ2-7; a weak D match, TRBD2 (5 bases). Per germline, CDR1 LGHNA and CDR2 YSLEER. V gave up 1 base and J gave up 0 bases, with 10 bases separating them. CDR3 length: 15 residues. CDR3 sequence reads: CASSQAAGSSYEQYF. For the CDR3, the DNA is TGCGCCAGCAGCCAAGCCGCGGGTAGCTCCTACGAGCAGTACTTC.

This sequence joins TRBV28 and TRBJ2-1; 10 bases are a match to TRBD1. The CDR3 is made up of 14 amino acids. CDR1 and CDR2 from the germline V gene are MDHEN and SYDVKM. V shed 8 bases and J 9 bases; nucleotides not matched to a gene: 10. The CDR3 DNA sequence: TGTGCCAGCTACCGGGACAGGGGAGCGGGTGAGCAGTTCTTC. It translates to CASYRDRGAGEQFF. Full variable domain (rest looked up from reference TRBV28 and TRBJ2-1): DVKVTQSSRYLVKRTGEKVFLECVQDMDHENMFWYRQDPGLGLRLIYFSYDVKMKEKGDIPEGYSVSREKKERFSLILESASTNQTSMYLCASYRDRGAGEQFFGPGTRLTVL.